The 10 T cell receptor beta chains given below trace back to one sample, sequenced in a study of T-cell reconstitution after alpha-beta-depleted transplantation in children. Preparation of the TCRbeta library used unique molecular identifiers. TCRdb analysed the PCR reads with MiXCR anew, one entry per CDR3 protein. Altogether 490,000 or so distinct CDR3 sequences are present, roughly a tenth being singletons, with the ten largest covering around 2.2%. The material sequenced was PBMCs, taken before TCRalphabeta/CD19-depleted stem cell transplant. These TCRs come from a child aged 2-15 years with inherited bone marrow failure, due to receive a stem cell transplant.

In its sample, this clonotype was seen many times. The chain recombines TRBV12-3 or TRBV12-4 with TRBJ2-3; D is uncertain. The CDR3 totals 10 residues. Between the trimmed V and J ends, which lost 8 bases and 10 bases, there was a span of 10 bases. The CDR3 region has the DNA TGTGCCAGCGGGCCTTTTGCGCAGTATTTT. Its translation is CASGPFAQYF.

The sample holds many counts of this clonotype. The J gene is TRBJ2-3, the V gene TRBV27, with 9 bases identical to TRBD1. V lost 4 bases, J lost 6 bases, and 8 bases stayed unmatched. The germline CDR1 and CDR2 sequences are MNHEY and SMNVEV (reference sequence). The CDR3 contains 15 residues. CDR3 in amino acids: CASSYSLGQGDTQYF. For the CDR3, the DNA is TGTGCCAGCAGTTACTCACTTGGACAGGGGGATACGCAGTATTTT.

This clonotype showed up just a few times. J is TRBJ2-7 and V is TRBV20-1; TRBD2 might be the D (6 bases). The CDR3 totals 19 residues. V lost 1 base, J lost 0 bases, and 25 bases lay in between. In germline, CDR1 is DFQATT, CDR2 SNEGSKA (reference sequence). For the CDR3, the DNA is TGCAGTGCTAGAGGTGGGGAACTAGCCGCGAAATCGGTCTCCTACGAGCAGTACTTC. It yields the protein CSARGGELAAKSVSYEQYF.

The table lists this clonotype with many counts. The chain links TRBV6-5 to TRBJ2-2, with TRBD1 matching 9 bases. Unmatched junction bases numbered 7, after V lost 6 bases and J lost 8 bases. Germline V gene data show CDR1 as MNHEY and CDR2 as SVGAGI. This CDR3 spans 14 amino acids. For the CDR3, the DNA is TGTGCCAGCAGAACCACAGGGGGCCGTGGGGAGCTGTTTTTT. This encodes CASRTTGGRGELFF.

This clonotype was counted ten times or more. The chain uses TRBV30 and TRBJ1-3, with D tentatively TRBD1 (6 bases). The germline gives CDR1 GTSNPN, CDR2 SVGIG (reference sequence). The V and J ends lost 0 bases and 1 base respectively, with 13 bases between them. The CDR3 spans 16 residues. The CDR3 DNA reads as TGTGCCTGGAGTGTGTTCGGTAGGGGGTCTGGAAACACCATATATTTT. Its protein is CAWSVFGRGSGNTIYF.

This clonotype was counted at least ten times. The rearrangement links TRBV12-3 or TRBV12-4 to TRBJ1-5; no firm D call. The CDR3 has 14 amino acids. The V gene lost 5 bases and the J gene lost 0 bases, with 8 bases spanning the gap. The CDR3, as DNA: TGTGCCAGCAGTCCGGCTTATAGCAATCAGCCCCAGCATTTT. It codes for CASSPAYSNQPQHF.

V usage is TRBV4-2 and J usage is TRBJ2-7, with 14 positions matching TRBD2. The CDR3 sequence is 16 residues long. The V gene's germline CDR1 is LGHNA and CDR2 YNFKEQ. The J segment lost 4 bases and the V segment lost 0 bases, leaving 2 bases of the junction unmatched. For the CDR3, the DNA is TGTGCCAGCAGCCAAGAAGGGACTAGCGGGAGATACGAGCAGTACTTC. Its protein is CASSQEGTSGRYEQYF.

This clonotype has a count of ten or more. The V and J genes are TRBV29-1 and TRBJ2-7; 10 bases are shared with TRBD1. CDR1 and CDR2 (germline): SQVTM, ANQGSEA. The V segment lost 5 bases and the J segment 3 bases; nucleotides outside the gene matches: 4. This CDR3 comprises 13 residues. The CDR3 loop is CSVRTGGGYEQYF. DNA of the CDR3: TGCAGCGTTAGGACAGGGGGAGGCTACGAGCAGTACTTC.

This clonotype was recorded many times. The gene calls are TRBV2 and TRBJ1-6, with 9 bases fitting TRBD1. J was trimmed by 9 bases and V by 7 bases; bases with no gene match: 13. Germline V gene sequence: CDR1 SNHLY, CDR2 FYNNEI. The CDR3 loop spans 16 amino acids. CDR3 residues: CASKPGQGAVSSPLHF. CDR3 nucleotides: TGTGCCAGCAAGCCGGGACAGGGCGCTGTATCTTCACCCCTCCACTTT.

This clonotype has ten or more counts. The chain has TRBV7-6 and TRBJ1-1; 8 positions agree with TRBD1. This CDR3 has 14 amino acids. Germline CDR1 reads SGHVS; CDR2 reads FNYEAQ. V lost 5 bases to trimming and J lost 3 bases; unmatched junction nucleotides: 5. The CDR3 sequence: CASSIPQGDTEAFF. In DNA form, the CDR3 reads TGTGCCAGCAGCATACCACAGGGGGACACTGAAGCTTTCTTT.